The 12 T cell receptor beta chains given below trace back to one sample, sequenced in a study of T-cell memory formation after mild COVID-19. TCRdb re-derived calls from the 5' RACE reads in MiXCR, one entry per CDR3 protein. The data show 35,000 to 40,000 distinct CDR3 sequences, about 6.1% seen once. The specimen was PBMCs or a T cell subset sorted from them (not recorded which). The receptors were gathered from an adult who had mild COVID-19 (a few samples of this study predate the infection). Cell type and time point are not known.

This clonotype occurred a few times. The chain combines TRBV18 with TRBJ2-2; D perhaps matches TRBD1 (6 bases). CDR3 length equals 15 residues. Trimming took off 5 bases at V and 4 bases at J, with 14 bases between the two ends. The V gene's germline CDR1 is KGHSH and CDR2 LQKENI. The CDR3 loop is CASSTKTGPTGELFF. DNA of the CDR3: TGTGCCAGCTCAACTAAAACAGGGCCCACCGGGGAGCTGTTTTTT. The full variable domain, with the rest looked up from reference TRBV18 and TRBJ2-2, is NAGVMQNPRHLVRRRGQEARLRCSPMKGHSHVYWYRQLPEEGLKFMVYLQKENIIDESGMPKERFSAEFPKEGPSILRIQQVVRGDSAAYFCASSTKTGPTGELFFGEGSRLTVL.

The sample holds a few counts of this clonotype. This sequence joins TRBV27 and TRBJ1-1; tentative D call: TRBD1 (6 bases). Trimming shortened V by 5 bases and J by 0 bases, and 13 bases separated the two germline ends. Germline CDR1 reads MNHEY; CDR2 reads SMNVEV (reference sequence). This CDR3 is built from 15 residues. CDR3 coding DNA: TGTGCCAGCAGTGCTTGGCAGGGGATGAACACTGAAGCTTTCTTT. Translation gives CASSAWQGMNTEAFF.

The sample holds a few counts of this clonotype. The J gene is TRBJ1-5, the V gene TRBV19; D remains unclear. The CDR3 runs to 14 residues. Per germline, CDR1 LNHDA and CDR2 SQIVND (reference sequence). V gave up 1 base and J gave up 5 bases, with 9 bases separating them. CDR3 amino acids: CASSIGDLDQPQHF. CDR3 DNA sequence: TGTGCCAGTAGTATAGGGGATCTGGATCAGCCCCAGCATTTT.

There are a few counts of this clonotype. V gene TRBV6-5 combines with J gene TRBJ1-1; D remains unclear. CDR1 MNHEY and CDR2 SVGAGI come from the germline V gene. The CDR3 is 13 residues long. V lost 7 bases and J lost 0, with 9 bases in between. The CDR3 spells CASTSHMNTEAFF. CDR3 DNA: TGTGCCAGCACCAGTCACATGAACACTGAAGCTTTCTTT.

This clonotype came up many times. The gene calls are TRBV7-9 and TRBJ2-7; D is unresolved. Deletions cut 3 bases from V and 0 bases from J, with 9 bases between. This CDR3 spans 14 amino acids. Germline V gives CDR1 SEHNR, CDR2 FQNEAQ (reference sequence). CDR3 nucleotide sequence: TGTGCCAGCAGCTTCGGTAGAAACTCCTACGAGCAGTACTTC. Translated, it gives CASSFGRNSYEQYF.

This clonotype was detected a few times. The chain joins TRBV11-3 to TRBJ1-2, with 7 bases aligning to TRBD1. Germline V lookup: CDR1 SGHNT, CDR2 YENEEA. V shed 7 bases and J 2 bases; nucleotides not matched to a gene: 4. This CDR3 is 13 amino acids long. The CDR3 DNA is TGTGCCAGCAAACCGACAGGGAACTATGGCTACACCTTC. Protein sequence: CASKPTGNYGYTF.

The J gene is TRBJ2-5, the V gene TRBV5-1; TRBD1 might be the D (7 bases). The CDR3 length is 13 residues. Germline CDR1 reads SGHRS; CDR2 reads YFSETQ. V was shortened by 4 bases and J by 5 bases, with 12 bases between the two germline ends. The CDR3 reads CASSAGQKETQYF. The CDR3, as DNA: TGCGCCAGCAGCGCGGGACAGAAGGAGACCCAGTACTTC.

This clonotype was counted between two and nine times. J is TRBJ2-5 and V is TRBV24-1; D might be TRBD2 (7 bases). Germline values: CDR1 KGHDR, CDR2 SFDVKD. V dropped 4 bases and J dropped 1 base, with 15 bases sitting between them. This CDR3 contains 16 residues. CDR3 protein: CATSEGGGGLQETQYF. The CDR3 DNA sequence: TGTGCCACCAGTGAGGGAGGGGGAGGGCTCCAAGAGACCCAGTACTTC.

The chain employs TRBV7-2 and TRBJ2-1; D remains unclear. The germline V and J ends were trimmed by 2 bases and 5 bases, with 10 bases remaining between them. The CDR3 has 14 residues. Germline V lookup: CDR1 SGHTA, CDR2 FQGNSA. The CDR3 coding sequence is TGTGCCAGCAGCTTAAGTAGAGCTCACAATGAGCAGTTCTTC. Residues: CASSLSRAHNEQFF.

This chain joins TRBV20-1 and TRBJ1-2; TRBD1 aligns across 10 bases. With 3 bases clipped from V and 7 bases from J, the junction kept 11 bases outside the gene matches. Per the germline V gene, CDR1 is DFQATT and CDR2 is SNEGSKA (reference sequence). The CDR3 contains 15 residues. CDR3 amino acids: CSASLRDRGFGGYTF. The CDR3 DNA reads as TGCAGTGCTAGCCTCCGGGACAGGGGATTCGGTGGCTACACCTTC.

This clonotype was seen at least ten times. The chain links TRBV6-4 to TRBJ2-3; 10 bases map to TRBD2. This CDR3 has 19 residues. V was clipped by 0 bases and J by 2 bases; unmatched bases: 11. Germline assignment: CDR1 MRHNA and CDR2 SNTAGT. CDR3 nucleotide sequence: TGTGCCAGCAGTGACTCGCCTAGCGGGGGCCGGACGTTCACAGATACGCAGTATTTT. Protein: CASSDSPSGGRTFTDTQYF.

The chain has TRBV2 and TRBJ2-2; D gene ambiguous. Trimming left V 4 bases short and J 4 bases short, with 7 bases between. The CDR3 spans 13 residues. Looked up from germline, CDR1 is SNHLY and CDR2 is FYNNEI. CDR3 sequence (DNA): TGTGCCAGCAGTGGGGCAAGCACCGGGGAGCTGTTTTTT. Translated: CASSGASTGELFF.